This passage covers 26 T cell receptor beta chains from one sample sequenced in a study of identical twins. TCRdb independently ran MiXCR on the 5' RACE reads; one entry per CDR3 protein. The table records approximately 890,000 distinct CDR3 sequences, approximately 13% of them present only once. These data are also associated with another study on yellow fever vaccine responses in identical twins.

The sequenced material came from PBMCs. Source of these receptors: a woman aged 18 to 35 in good health.

This clonotype was observed a few times. The J gene is TRBJ1-6, the V gene TRBV15, with D possibly being TRBD1 (6 bases). Germline V lookup: CDR1 LNHNV, CDR2 YYDKDF (reference sequence). There are 14 residues in the CDR3. The V gene lost 0 bases and the J gene lost 9 bases, with 9 bases spanning the gap. This CDR3 is CATSRDKQGSPLHF. Written as DNA, the CDR3 is TGTGCCACCAGCAGAGACAAACAGGGTTCACCCCTCCACTTT.

V gene TRBV20-1 combines with J gene TRBJ2-1; no firm D call. CDR3 length equals 11 residues. Germline lookup yields CDR1 DFQATT and CDR2 SNEGSKA (reference sequence). V was clipped by 6 bases and J by 7 bases, with 10 bases between them. The CDR3 protein is CSADRGNEQFF. The CDR3 DNA follows: TGCAGTGCAGATAGAGGAAATGAGCAGTTCTTC.

There are a few counts of this clonotype. At one of its ends the junction is not consistent with the germline gene, which may arise from a read error. The chain uses TRBV9 and TRBJ2-7; D not certain. CDR3 length: 13 amino acids. Germline V gene data show CDR1 as SGDLS and CDR2 as YYNGEE. CDR3 in amino acids: CASSVGFSEEQYF. Here the CDR3 DNA reads TGTGCCAGCAGTGTAGGGTTTTCTGAAGAGCAGTACTTC.

V usage is TRBV9 and J usage is TRBJ2-2; 9 positions match TRBD1. CDR3 length: 15 residues. Trimming took 7 bases from V and 6 from J; bases not matched to a gene: 10. Germline values: CDR1 SGDLS, CDR2 YYNGEE. The CDR3 reads CASEGTGTIPGELFF. Here the CDR3 DNA reads TGTGCCAGCGAAGGGACAGGGACGATCCCCGGGGAGCTGTTTTTT.

This clonotype has just a few counts. The junction shows a germline mismatch at one end, possibly a read error. CDR3 protein: CASSLEAGTDTQYF. The CDR3 bases are TGTGCCAGCAGCTTAGAAGCGGGCACAGATACGCAGTATTTT. This chain uses TRBV5-1 with TRBJ2-3; TRBD2 is a possible D gene (5 bases). Looked up from germline, CDR1 is SGHRS and CDR2 is YFSETQ. This CDR3 region has 14 residues.

This clonotype has only a few counts. V usage is TRBV5-1 and J usage is TRBJ1-1; D unresolved. This CDR3 contains 15 residues. Germline values: CDR1 SGHRS, CDR2 YFSETQ. The germline V and J ends were trimmed by 4 bases and 4 bases, with 17 bases remaining between them. Here the CDR3 DNA reads TGCGCCAGCAGCCCCGGAATGACTGTTGGCACTGAAGCTTTCTTT. Translating gives CASSPGMTVGTEAFF.

This clonotype was seen a handful of times. The chain is built from TRBV9 and TRBJ2-1; TRBD2 agrees at 7 bases. V shed 0 bases and J 3 bases; nucleotides not matched to a gene: 6. Germline CDR1 SGDLS, CDR2 YYNGEE. CDR3 size: 16 residues. The CDR3 loop reads CASSVVGLAVYNEQFF. CDR3 coding DNA: TGTGCCAGCAGCGTAGTAGGCCTAGCGGTCTACAATGAGCAGTTCTTC.

The J gene is TRBJ2-5, the V gene TRBV4-1; TRBD1 matches 9 bases. After removal of 5 bases from V and 4 bases from J, the junction contained 11 bases not matched to a gene. Germline CDR1 reads MGHRA; CDR2 reads YSYEKL. There are 16 residues in the CDR3. CDR3 coding DNA: TGCGCCAGCAGCAAAGCGATACAGGGGGCATCAGAGACCCAGTACTTC. This translates into CASSKAIQGASETQYF.

The V gene is TRBV7-2, the J gene TRBJ2-1; D tentatively fits TRBD1 or TRBD2 (6 bases each). The germline V and J ends were trimmed by 5 bases and 9 bases, with 11 bases remaining between them. CDR1 and CDR2 from the germline V gene are SGHTA and FQGNSA. The CDR3 covers 12 residues. Written as DNA, the CDR3 is TGTGCCAGCAGCACGGGGGCCATTGAGCAGTTCTTC. This encodes CASSTGAIEQFF.

In this sample, this clonotype turned up many times. V gene TRBV7-9 combines with J gene TRBJ2-2; D gene uncertain. Trimming took off 6 bases at V and 11 bases at J, with 19 bases between the two ends. There are 14 residues in the CDR3. Germline V gene sequence: CDR1 SEHNR, CDR2 FQNEAQ (reference sequence). CDR3 DNA: TGTGCCAGCAGTCTTTATCGCAGTTATGGCGAGCTGTTTTTT. This translates into CASSLYRSYGELFF.

This clonotype appeared a few times. V is TRBV4-1 and J is TRBJ2-3, with TRBD2 identical over 10 bases. V lost 4 bases, J lost 5 bases, and 9 bases stayed unmatched. The CDR3 has 16 amino acids. CDR1 MGHRA and CDR2 YSYEKL come from the germline V gene. CDR3 in amino acids: CASSRSSGGWGDTQYF. The CDR3 DNA reads as TGCGCCAGCAGCCGATCTAGCGGGGGATGGGGAGATACGCAGTATTTT.

The V and J genes are TRBV10-3 and TRBJ2-7, with no clear D. CDR1 and CDR2 from the germline V gene are ENHRY and SYGVKD. The CDR3 is 14 amino acids. Trimming took 3 bases from V and 0 from J, leaving 9 bases between them. The CDR3 sequence is CAISEERNSYEQYF. The DNA for the CDR3 is TGTGCCATCAGTGAAGAACGGAACTCCTACGAGCAGTACTTC.

This clonotype was counted only a few times. J is TRBJ1-1 and V is TRBV6-1; D gene unclear. This CDR3 is 14 amino acids long. V was shortened by 8 bases and J by 0 bases, with 13 bases between the two germline ends. Germline V gene data show CDR1 as MNHNS and CDR2 as SASEGT. Written as DNA, the CDR3 is TGTGCCAGCTTAGGCCGGACGATGAACACTGAAGCTTTCTTT. The encoded protein is CASLGRTMNTEAFF.

The J gene is TRBJ2-1, the V gene TRBV18; D is uncertain. Looked up from germline, CDR1 is KGHSH and CDR2 is LQKENI. The V and J ends lost 0 bases and 9 bases respectively, with 9 bases between them. The CDR3 has 13 residues. The CDR3 protein is CASSPPLGGEQFF. The CDR3 DNA follows: TGTGCCAGCTCACCACCATTAGGCGGTGAGCAGTTCTTC.

A few counts support this clonotype. This rearrangement joins TRBV4-1 to TRBJ2-1; weak D call: TRBD2 (6 bases). This CDR3 is 16 amino acids long. The ends were cut back, 0 bases at V and 2 bases at J, with 11 bases in the middle. CDR1 is MGHRA, CDR2 YSYEKL, per germline. CDR3 nucleotides: TGCGCCAGCAGCCAAGATCCCGGGGGAACCTACAATGAGCAGTTCTTC. Its translation is CASSQDPGGTYNEQFF.

As for this clonotype: At one of its ends the junction is not consistent with the germline gene, which may arise from a read error. The chain uses TRBV24-1 and TRBJ1-1, with D unresolved. This CDR3 is 13 amino acids long. In germline, CDR1 is KGHDR, CDR2 SFDVKD. The CDR3 DNA reads TGTGCCACCAGTGATTTGCGGAACTCTGAAGCTTTCTTT. Translating it yields CATSDLRNSEAFF.

This clonotype was seen a handful of times. The chain employs TRBV2 and TRBJ2-5, with TRBD2 matching over 7 bases. Germline values: CDR1 SNHLY, CDR2 FYNNEI. V dropped 7 bases and J dropped 2; count of bases not matched to a gene: 7. CDR3 length: 14 amino acids. The CDR3 loop reads CASNRRGVQETQYF. The DNA of the CDR3 is TGTGCCAGCAATCGCCGGGGGGTGCAAGAGACCCAGTACTTC.

V gene TRBV29-1 combines with J gene TRBJ2-1; 10 bases align to TRBD1. CDR3 length: 15 amino acids. The germline CDR1 and CDR2 sequences are SQVTM and ANQGSEA. V dropped 1 base and J dropped 3; count of bases not matched to a gene: 3. CDR3 region: CSVEGTGGIYNEQFF. CDR3 bases: TGCAGCGTTGAAGGGACAGGGGGGATCTACAATGAGCAGTTCTTC.

This clonotype was observed at least ten times. The chain carries TRBV12-3 or TRBV12-4 and TRBJ2-1, with 8 bases that match TRBD1. V shed 5 bases, J shed 2 bases, and the junction held 8 bases outside the gene matches. This CDR3 has 16 residues. The CDR3 region is CASSAAQGGTYNEQFF. The CDR3 bases are TGTGCCAGCAGTGCCGCACAGGGGGGAACCTACAATGAGCAGTTCTTC.

This clonotype was seen at least ten times. This chain connects TRBV3-1 to TRBJ2-7, with unresolved D. The V end lost 1 base, the J end lost 2 bases, and 0 bases lay between the germline ends. Germline-derived CDR1 and CDR2 are LGHDT and YNNKEL (reference sequence). The CDR3 runs 11 residues. The CDR3 here is CASSQAYEQYF. The CDR3 DNA reads TGTGCCAGCAGCCAAGCCTACGAGCAGTACTTC.

This clonotype has only a few counts. This chain uses TRBV20-1 with TRBJ2-1; no firm D call. Germline values: CDR1 DFQATT, CDR2 SNEGSKA (reference sequence). The CDR3 runs 13 residues. V was pared by 0 bases and J by 5 bases, with 8 bases between. The CDR3 nucleotides read TGCAGTGCTAGAGACATTTCCGACAATGAGCAGTTCTTC. This sequence encodes CSARDISDNEQFF.

The chain combines TRBV7-6 with TRBJ1-5, with a tentative D call TRBD1 (5 bases). There are 13 residues in the CDR3. From germline, CDR1 is SGHVS and CDR2 FNYEAQ. V was trimmed by 4 bases and J by 5 bases, leaving 9 bases between them. CDR3 bases: TGTGCCAGCAGCTCAGGGTACGATCAGCCCCAGCATTTT. It is translated as CASSSGYDQPQHF.

This clonotype was counted a few times. The chain employs TRBV11-2 and TRBJ2-1, with D possibly being TRBD1 or TRBD2 (5 bases each). Germline loops: CDR1 SGHAT, CDR2 FQNNGV. This CDR3 contains 12 residues. Trimming took off 4 bases at V and 10 bases at J, with 11 bases between the two ends. CDR3 sequence: CASSSGTWEQFF. CDR3 coding DNA: TGTGCCAGCAGCTCCGGGACCTGGGAGCAGTTCTTC. The whole variable domain, filled in from reference TRBV11-2 and TRBJ2-1, reads EAGVAQSPRYKIIEKRQSVAFWCNPISGHATLYWYQQILGQGPKLLIQFQNNGVVDDSQLPKDRFSAERLKGVDSTLKIQPAKLEDSAVYLCASSSGTWEQFFGPGTRLTVL.

The rearrangement joins TRBV4-1 to TRBJ1-1; D is uncertain. Germline loops: CDR1 MGHRA, CDR2 YSYEKL. This CDR3 spans 13 amino acids. Trimming shortened V by 0 bases and J by 2 bases, and 4 bases separated the two germline ends. DNA of the CDR3: TGCGCCAGCAGCCAAGAAGTCAACACTGAAGCTTTCTTT. Translation gives CASSQEVNTEAFF.

This clonotype was detected ten times or more. The chain combines TRBV12-3 or TRBV12-4 with TRBJ2-1; D is unclear. With 4 bases removed from V and 8 bases from J, the gap between germline ends came to 9 bases. CDR3 length: 12 residues. The CDR3, as DNA: TGTGCCAGCAGTTATGAAGGAGATGAGCAGTTCTTC. Translating it yields CASSYEGDEQFF.

The chain links TRBV6-1 to TRBJ1-2; TRBD1 might be the D (6 bases). The CDR3 loop spans 13 amino acids. Trimming removed 8 bases from V and 4 bases from J, with 14 bases in between. Germline assignment: CDR1 MNHNS and CDR2 SASEGT. The CDR3 spells CASSGGRGYGYTF. The CDR3 DNA reads TGTGCCAGCTCGGGGGGGCGCGGCTATGGCTACACCTTC.